This T cell receptor (beta chain) comes out of a study of T cell changes during pregnancy in multiple sclerosis. The CDR3 extends over 16 amino acids. Germline CDR1 is KGHSH and CDR2 is LQKENI. The J segment lost 3 bases and the V segment lost 3 bases, leaving 9 bases of the junction unmatched. The table came from immunoSEQ multiplex PCR; TCRdb's copy has only in-frame clones and leaves some out. The sample contains around 35,000 clones, more than 90% of which appear only once. The TCR sequence derives from a female donor with multiple sclerosis, enrolled in a pregnancy study. The material sequenced was CD4+ T cells from peripheral blood mononuclear cells, taken in the second trimester of pregnancy. The chain is built from TRBV18 and TRBJ2-7; 9 nucleotides match TRBD1. CDR3 nucleotide sequence: TGTGCCAGCTCACCGCCGCCGGGACAGGGTATCTACGAGCAGTACTTC. Protein product: CASSPPPGQGIYEQYF.